The 18 T cell receptor beta chains below all came from one sample that was sequenced in a study of blood T cell repertoires in COVID-19 (dated by TCRdb to the early 2020s). Library creation used the immunoSEQ multiplex PCR assay. The table comes from immuneACCESS by way of TCRdb, which keeps in-frame sequences with V and J called. Part of the clones is missing from these tables; in studies checked, under half for an unresolved V gene and the rest for unknown reasons. The sample data list 62,000 or so clones, and 75% to 90% of these were observed just once. Of the sample, 2% to 2.5% falls within the top ten clones. The specimen was peripheral blood. These receptors originate from a human donor in a cohort sampled during active COVID-19.

V is TRBV7-9 and J is TRBJ2-2, with 14 bases fitting TRBD2. Losses at the gene ends were 5 bases for V and 1 base for J; bases not matched to a gene: 3. The germline V gene encodes CDR1 SEHNR and CDR2 FQNEAQ (reference sequence). The CDR3 extends over 17 amino acids. In DNA form, the CDR3 reads TGTGCCAGCAGCCGGACTAGCGGGGGGCTGAACACCGGGGAGCTGTTTTTT. This sequence encodes CASSRTSGGLNTGELFF. Full variable domain (rest looked up from reference TRBV7-9 and TRBJ2-2): DTGVSQNPRHKITKRGQNVTFRCDPISEHNRLYWYRQTLGQGPEFLTYFQNEAQLEKSRLLSDRFSAERPKGSFSTLEIQRTEQGDSAMYLCASSRTSGGLNTGELFFGEGSRLTVL.

This sequence joins TRBV5-6 and TRBJ2-2; TRBD2 matches at 7 bases. Germline V gene sequence: CDR1 SGHDT, CDR2 YYEEEE. The CDR3 contains 16 residues. The junction had 9 bases not matched to a gene; V was cut back by 1 base and J by 6 bases. Written as DNA, the CDR3 is TGTGCCAGCAGCTTGCGCGGACTAGTTAGCGCCGGGGAGCTGTTTTTT. This codes for CASSLRGLVSAGELFF.

DNA for the CDR3: TGTGCCAGCAGCCGCGGACAAATTAACACTGAAGCTTTCTTT. Translation: CASSRGQINTEAFF. The chain recombines TRBV11-2 with TRBJ1-1, with D perhaps matching TRBD1 (5 bases). The V end lost 5 bases, the J end lost 2 bases, and 12 bases lay between the germline ends. Germline loops: CDR1 SGHAT, CDR2 FQNNGV. This CDR3 contains 14 residues.

The count of this clone is one. The chain has TRBV5-5 and TRBJ2-7; 9 positions match TRBD1. CDR3 length: 18 amino acids. The junction had 14 bases not matched to a gene; V was cut back by 2 bases and J by 2 bases. CDR1 is SGHKS and CDR2 is YYEKEE in the germline V gene (reference sequence). The CDR3 nucleotides read TGTGCCAGCAGCTTAATGGGTGCTGGGACAGGGTTCACCTACGAGCAGTACTTC. Translation: CASSLMGAGTGFTYEQYF.

The chain recombines TRBV28 with TRBJ1-4, with a weak D call TRBD1 (5 bases). CDR1 and CDR2 from the germline V gene are MDHEN and SYDVKM. The CDR3 has 14 amino acids. Trimming took off 6 bases at V and 6 bases at J, with 14 bases between the two ends. CDR3 amino acids: CASRPRGGDEKLFF. The CDR3 region has the DNA TGTGCCAGCAGGCCTAGGGGAGGGGATGAAAAACTGTTTTTT.

The CDR3 sequence: CASSQTGTRAFQETQYF. The CDR3 bases are TGTGCCAGCAGTCAAACCGGGACACGAGCCTTCCAAGAGACCCAGTACTTC. The chain combines TRBV5-5 with TRBJ2-5; tentatively, D is TRBD1 (6 bases). Germline values: CDR1 SGHKS, CDR2 YYEKEE (reference sequence). The CDR3 totals 17 residues. Trimming took 5 bases from V and 1 from J, leaving 21 bases between them.

This clone was seen a single time. This chain joins TRBV27 and TRBJ1-2, with 7 bases that match TRBD1. The CDR3 runs to 17 residues. Germline V gene lookup returns CDR1 MNHEY and CDR2 SMNVEV (reference sequence). The V gene end was trimmed by 6 bases and the J gene end by 6 bases; junction bases not matched to a gene: 19. The CDR3 reads CASRKGVGGGFRDGYTF. CDR3 nucleotide sequence: TGTGCCAGCAGGAAGGGCGTAGGGGGCGGTTTTAGGGATGGCTACACCTTC.

The chain couples TRBV4-1 to TRBJ1-6, with 10 bases aligning to TRBD1. The J segment lost 10 bases and the V segment lost 4 bases, leaving 7 bases of the junction unmatched. The CDR3 covers 15 residues. The germline V gene encodes CDR1 MGHRA and CDR2 YSYEKL. The CDR3 bases are TGCGCCAGCAGCCGAACCGGGACAGGGGAATCACCCCTCCACTTT. Amino acids: CASSRTGTGESPLHF.

This clone has a single count. J is TRBJ1-1 and V is TRBV2; weak D call: TRBD1 (5 bases). The CDR3 length is 13 residues. The V end lost 7 bases, the J end lost 0 bases, and 9 bases lay between the germline ends. CDR1 is SNHLY, CDR2 FYNNEI, per germline. CDR3 sequence (DNA): TGTGCCAGCACGACAGCCGTGAACACTGAAGCTTTCTTT. Translated, it gives CASTTAVNTEAFF.

This chain connects TRBV10-3 to TRBJ2-7; TRBD2 aligns across 10 bases. CDR1 and CDR2 from the germline V gene are ENHRY and SYGVKD. The CDR3 runs to 13 residues. Losses at the gene ends were 9 bases for V and 2 bases for J; bases not matched to a gene: 4. Here the CDR3 DNA reads TGTGCCATTCAGCGGGAGGGCCCCTACGAGCAGTACTTC. Encoded protein: CAIQREGPYEQYF.

The rearrangement uses TRBV28 and TRBJ2-3, with 12 bases aligning to TRBD2. V was pared by 6 bases and J by 6 bases, with 7 bases of the junction left unmatched. CDR1 is MDHEN and CDR2 is SYDVKM in the germline V gene. The CDR3 loop spans 15 amino acids. The chain's CDR3 is CASSPPSGGADTQYF. In nucleotides, the CDR3 is TGTGCCAGCAGCCCTCCTAGCGGGGGGGCGGATACGCAGTATTTT. The whole variable domain, remainder taken from reference TRBV28 and TRBJ2-3, is DVKVTQSSRYLVKRTGEKVFLECVQDMDHENMFWYRQDPGLGLRLIYFSYDVKMKEKGDIPEGYSVSREKKERFSLILESASTNQTSMYLCASSPPSGGADTQYFGPGTRLTVL.

This clone appeared many times. The chain has TRBV6-5 and TRBJ1-2, with 8 bases that match TRBD1. V lost 5 bases and J lost 3; bases outside the gene matches: 5. This CDR3 has 14 amino acids. Germline CDR1 reads MNHEY; CDR2 reads SVGAGI. DNA of the CDR3: TGTGCCAGCAGTCTCACGACAGGGGACTATGGCTACACCTTC. Protein sequence: CASSLTTGDYGYTF.

The J gene is TRBJ2-2, the V gene TRBV6-5, with TRBD1 identical over 8 bases. From germline, CDR1 is MNHEY and CDR2 SVGAGI. V lost 2 bases, J lost 3 bases, and 5 bases stayed unmatched. The CDR3 is made up of 16 amino acids. CDR3 sequence reads: CASSYGDRGYTGELFF. In nucleotides, the CDR3 is TGTGCCAGCAGTTACGGCGACAGGGGATACACCGGGGAGCTGTTTTTT.

The chain couples TRBV2 to TRBJ2-1, with 13 bases that match TRBD2. Germline loops: CDR1 SNHLY, CDR2 FYNNEI. The CDR3 has 17 amino acids. Trimming took 5 bases from V and 0 from J; bases not matched to a gene: 4. CDR3 amino acids: CASSRTSGGSSYNEQFF. The CDR3 DNA sequence: TGTGCCAGCAGTCGGACTAGCGGGGGTAGCTCCTACAATGAGCAGTTCTTC.

The CDR3 DNA is TGCGCCAGCAGCTTGGGATGGCTAGGCACCTACGAGCAGTACTTC. Translated: CASSLGWLGTYEQYF. V usage is TRBV5-1 and J usage is TRBJ2-7, with unresolved D. The V gene lost 0 bases and the J gene lost 2 bases, with 12 bases spanning the gap. The CDR3 covers 15 residues. CDR1 SGHRS and CDR2 YFSETQ come from the germline V gene. Drawing the rest from reference TRBV5-1 and TRBJ2-7, the complete variable domain is KAGVTQTPRYLIKTRGQQVTLSCSPISGHRSVSWYQQTPGQGLQFLFEYFSETQRNKGNFPGRFSGRQFSNSRSEMNVSTLELGDSALYLCASSLGWLGTYEQYFGPGTRLTVT.

The V gene is TRBV6-5, the J gene TRBJ1-4, with 7 nucleotides matching TRBD1. CDR1 is MNHEY, CDR2 SVGAGI, per germline. J was trimmed by 5 bases and V by 10 bases; bases with no gene match: 7. The CDR3 is 13 residues long. The CDR3 nucleotides read TGTGCCACCCGAACGACAGGGAATGAAAAACTGTTTTTT. Protein product: CATRTTGNEKLFF.

The DNA of the CDR3 is TGTGCCAGCAGCTTAGCTAGCGGGAGTGGCTACAATGAGCAGTTCTTC. Translation gives CASSLASGSGYNEQFF. The gene calls are TRBV7-6 and TRBJ2-1; 9 nucleotides agree with TRBD2. J gave up 3 bases and V 0 bases, and 3 bases lay outside the gene matches. There are 16 residues in the CDR3. CDR1 and CDR2 from the germline V gene are SGHVS and FNYEAQ.

The J gene is TRBJ2-7, the V gene TRBV5-4, with 7 bases matching TRBD2. The V gene's germline CDR1 is SGHNT and CDR2 YYREEE (reference sequence). The junction had 13 bases not matched to a gene; V was cut back by 4 bases and J by 6 bases. This CDR3 region has 15 residues. CDR3 sequence (DNA): TGTGCCAGCAGCACCGCGGGAGATCGGCCCGGCGAGCAGTACTTC. It yields the protein CASSTAGDRPGEQYF. Full variable domain (missing parts from reference TRBV5-4 and TRBJ2-7): ETGVTQSPTHLIKTRGQQVTLRCSSQSGHNTVSWYQQALGQGPQFIFQYYREEENGRGNFPPRFSGLQFPNYSSELNVNALELDDSALYLCASSTAGDRPGEQYFGPGTRLTVT.